What follows are 3 T cell receptor beta chains derived from one specimen sequenced in a study of shared clonotypes between healthy human individuals. Terminally differentiated effector memory CD45RA+ cells were excluded from the naive CD8 cells, which were CD45RO-negative and positively selected for CCR7. Clones were sequenced by immunoSEQ multiplex PCR, and TCRdb holds only the in-frame ones, with some missing. Among about 2,100,000 clones, around 93% were seen once, and the ten largest hold around 1.7%. The sample comprised naive CD8+ T cells from PBMCs. The receptors were gathered from a man aged 18 to 30 in good health. Some clones in this sample may be carry-over from other donors' samples.

Here the CDR3 reads CASSWGVLSPYNEQFF. The CDR3 region has the DNA TGTGCCAGCAGCTGGGGGGTCCTTAGCCCGTACAATGAGCAGTTCTTC. J is TRBJ2-1 and V is TRBV7-3, with a weak D call TRBD2 (6 bases). The CDR3 runs 16 residues. The germline gives CDR1 SGHTA, CDR2 FQGTGA. V dropped 4 bases and J dropped 4 bases, with 17 bases sitting between them. The full variable domain, with the rest looked up from reference TRBV7-3 and TRBJ2-1, is GAGVSQTPSNKVTEKGKYVELRCDPISGHTALYWYRQSLGQGPEFLIYFQGTGAADDSGLPNDRFFAVRPEGSVSTLKIQRTERGDSAVYLCASSWGVLSPYNEQFFGPGTRLTVL.

V is TRBV7-9 and J is TRBJ2-1, with 9 bases that match TRBD1. V lost 5 bases to trimming and J lost 3 bases; unmatched junction nucleotides: 14. CDR1 is SEHNR and CDR2 is FQNEAQ in the germline V gene (reference sequence). The length of the CDR3 is 18 residues. For the CDR3, the DNA is TGTGCCAGCAGCCATCTACTCCGGGACAGGGACCTCTACAATGAGCAGTTCTTC. Its protein product is CASSHLLRDRDLYNEQFF. The full variable domain, completed using reference TRBV7-9 and TRBJ2-1, is DTGVSQNPRHKITKRGQNVTFRCDPISEHNRLYWYRQTLGQGPEFLTYFQNEAQLEKSRLLSDRFSAERPKGSFSTLEIQRTEQGDSAMYLCASSHLLRDRDLYNEQFFGPGTRLTVL.

CDR3 DNA sequence: TGTGCCAGCAGTTTAGGTTTAGGGGAAGTCTACAATGAGCAGTTCTTC. Its translation: CASSLGLGEVYNEQFF. V and J are TRBV28 and TRBJ2-1, with D perhaps TRBD1 (5 bases). The CDR3 has 16 residues. Germline CDR1 is MDHEN and CDR2 is SYDVKM. V was pared by 2 bases and J by 3 bases, with 14 bases between.